The 25 T cell receptor beta chains below come from one sample, sequenced in a study of blood T cell repertoires in COVID-19. Libraries were prepared by immunoSEQ multiplex PCR; TCRdb keeps only in-frame clonotypes and omits some of them. The repertoire has roughly 53,000 clones, 77% of them found once; the top ten carry about 39%. The sequenced sample was peripheral blood. Receptors were obtained from a man in his 70s with active or convalescent COVID-19.

This clone is a singleton in its sample. The chain carries TRBV28 and TRBJ2-5, with D unresolved. With 3 bases removed from V and 5 bases from J, the gap between germline ends came to 4 bases. Germline loops: CDR1 MDHEN, CDR2 SYDVKM. The CDR3 totals 11 residues. The CDR3 DNA is TGTGCCAGCAGTTTGCGGGAGACCCAGTACTTC. This gives the protein CASSLRETQYF.

CDR3 loop: CATSDSASGYNEQFF. CDR3 coding DNA: TGTGCCACCAGTGATTCGGCTAGCGGTTACAATGAGCAGTTCTTC. The J gene is TRBJ2-1, the V gene TRBV24-1; 7 nucleotides match TRBD2. V lost 2 bases and J lost 4; bases outside the gene matches: 4. CDR3 size: 15 residues. CDR1 and CDR2 from the germline V gene are KGHDR and SFDVKD.

The CDR3 DNA reads as TGTGCCAGTAGTATGGCCCCATCGGCGGCTGGCTACGGGGAGCTGTTTTTT. This encodes CASSMAPSAAGYGELFF. The genes are TRBV19 and TRBJ2-2; D gene unclear. CDR1 and CDR2 from the germline V gene are LNHDA and SQIVND (reference sequence). This CDR3 comprises 17 residues. V lost 3 bases and J 7 bases, leaving 21 bases between the germline ends.

The chain carries TRBV27 and TRBJ1-2; 9 bases map to TRBD1. The CDR3 is made up of 14 amino acids. The germline CDR1 and CDR2 sequences are MNHEY and SMNVEV (reference sequence). V shed 6 bases, J shed 0 bases, and the junction held 2 bases outside the gene matches. The CDR3 sequence: CASRGTGTNYGYTF. DNA of the CDR3: TGTGCCAGCAGGGGGACAGGGACTAACTATGGCTACACCTTC.

This rearrangement joins TRBV5-1 to TRBJ1-4; D remains unclear. Germline CDR1 SGHRS, CDR2 YFSETQ. The CDR3 has 13 residues. Deletions cut 0 bases from V and 4 bases from J, with 4 bases between. As DNA, the CDR3 is TGCGCCAGCAGCTTGGTAGTTAATGAAAAACTGTTTTTT. This translates into CASSLVVNEKLFF.

This chain joins TRBV27 and TRBJ1-5; tentative D call: TRBD1 (6 bases). The V end was cut by 3 bases, the J end by 7 bases, with 10 bases between. The germline V gene has CDR1 MNHEY and CDR2 SMNVEV (reference sequence). The CDR3 runs to 13 residues. Here the CDR3 DNA reads TGTGCCAGCAGTTTGCACAGGGAGCAGCCCCAGCATTTT. This encodes CASSLHREQPQHF.

This rearrangement joins TRBV7-9 to TRBJ1-4; 8 nucleotides line up with TRBD1. Per germline, CDR1 SEHNR and CDR2 FQNEAQ (reference sequence). The CDR3 runs 14 residues. J gave up 3 bases and V 5 bases, and 2 bases lay outside the gene matches. CDR3 nucleotide sequence: TGTGCCAGCAGCCAGGGGGCAGCTAATGAAAAACTGTTTTTT. Its protein is CASSQGAANEKLFF.

This chain connects TRBV24-1 to TRBJ1-2; D is perhaps TRBD1 (6 bases). In germline, CDR1 is KGHDR, CDR2 SFDVKD. The CDR3 sequence is 14 residues long. V was cut by 5 bases and J by 4 bases, with 13 bases left in between. The CDR3, as DNA: TGTGCCACCAGTGCCCCCACACAGGGCTATGGCTACACCTTC. Translated, it gives CATSAPTQGYGYTF.

CDR3 in amino acids: CASREGPHRYF. In nucleotides, the CDR3 is TGCGCCAGCAGGGAGGGTCCACACCGGTACTTC. This chain joins TRBV5-1 and TRBJ2-7, with D tentatively TRBD2 (6 bases). The germline CDR1 and CDR2 sequences are SGHRS and YFSETQ. CDR3 length equals 11 residues. Trimming took 5 bases from V and 12 from J, leaving 15 bases between them.

CDR3 sequence (DNA): TGCGCCAGCAGCGTTACAGGGGGAAGCACTGAAGCTTTCTTT. This sequence encodes CASSVTGGSTEAFF. The genes are TRBV5-1 and TRBJ1-1; 8 bases map to TRBD1. The CDR3 has 14 residues. Germline V gene sequence: CDR1 SGHRS, CDR2 YFSETQ. Germline trimming cut 4 bases from V and 4 bases from J; bases unmatched to any gene: 6. The full variable domain, completed using reference TRBV5-1 and TRBJ1-1, is KAGVTQTPRYLIKTRGQQVTLSCSPISGHRSVSWYQQTPGQGLQFLFEYFSETQRNKGNFPGRFSGRQFSNSRSEMNVSTLELGDSALYLCASSVTGGSTEAFFGQGTRLTVV.

V usage is TRBV19 and J usage is TRBJ2-7, with 7 bases lining up with TRBD1. The CDR3 has 15 amino acids. Germline lookup yields CDR1 LNHDA and CDR2 SQIVND (reference sequence). V shed 6 bases and J 2 bases; nucleotides not matched to a gene: 10. For the CDR3, the DNA is TGTGCCAGTAGCTTCAGGACAGGAGAAACCTACGAGCAGTACTTC. The encoded protein is CASSFRTGETYEQYF.

V gene TRBV11-3 combines with J gene TRBJ2-2, with 9 bases lining up with TRBD2. V lost 5 bases and J lost 5; bases outside the gene matches: 9. The length of the CDR3 is 16 residues. The germline V gene encodes CDR1 SGHNT and CDR2 YENEEA. The DNA of the CDR3 is TGTGCCAGCAGCCTAATTAGCGGGAGTGTGACCGGGGAGCTGTTTTTT. It yields the protein CASSLISGSVTGELFF.

The rearrangement joins TRBV3-1 (or the pseudogene TRBV3-2) to TRBJ2-7; 7 positions match TRBD2. V lost 2 bases to trimming and J lost 6 bases; unmatched junction nucleotides: 7. This CDR3 has 14 amino acids. Germline CDR1 reads LGHDT; CDR2 reads YNNKEL (reference sequence). DNA of the CDR3: TGTGCCAGCAGCCAACGAGGGAGGGGTGGCGAGCAGTACTTC. Protein sequence: CASSQRGRGGEQYF.

V is TRBV5-1 and J is TRBJ1-4; a possible D gene is TRBD1 (5 bases). Germline CDR1 SGHRS, CDR2 YFSETQ. This CDR3 is 14 amino acids long. V lost 4 bases and J lost 4, with 11 bases in between. The CDR3 here is CASSKEDSNEKLFF. DNA for the CDR3: TGCGCCAGCAGCAAGGAAGACAGTAATGAAAAACTGTTTTTT.

The chain recombines TRBV11-2 with TRBJ1-1; 10 bases line up with TRBD1. Trimming at V came to 5 bases and at J to 3 bases, leaving 6 bases not matched to a gene. Germline V lookup: CDR1 SGHAT, CDR2 FQNNGV. The CDR3 covers 15 residues. The CDR3 sequence is CASSPTGGVDTEAFF. The CDR3 nucleotides read TGTGCCAGCAGCCCGACAGGGGGCGTCGACACTGAAGCTTTCTTT.

This clone was seen a few times. V gene TRBV7-9 combines with J gene TRBJ1-1, with D unresolved. The CDR3 length is 14 residues. V was cut by 6 bases and J by 3 bases, with 14 bases left in between. The V gene's germline CDR1 is SEHNR and CDR2 FQNEAQ (reference sequence). The CDR3 is CASSPGGRDTEAFF. The CDR3 bases are TGTGCCAGCAGTCCCGGTGGGCGGGACACTGAAGCTTTCTTT.

This rearrangement joins TRBV6-2 or TRBV6-3 to TRBJ2-1; 10 positions match TRBD2. The CDR3 spans 16 residues. The V and J ends lost 1 base and 4 bases, in that order; junction bases with no gene match: 4. Germline CDR1 is MNHEY and CDR2 is SVGEGT. This CDR3 reads CASSYFGLAVYNEQFF. The CDR3 region has the DNA TGTGCCAGCAGTTACTTCGGACTAGCGGTATACAATGAGCAGTTCTTC.

The rearrangement links TRBV5-1 to TRBJ2-7; D might be TRBD1 (6 bases). V gave up 0 bases and J gave up 5 bases, with 9 bases separating them. The CDR3 covers 13 residues. The germline gives CDR1 SGHRS, CDR2 YFSETQ. The CDR3 sequence is CASSLGQVDEQYF. Here the CDR3 DNA reads TGCGCCAGCAGCTTGGGACAGGTTGACGAGCAGTACTTC.

The CDR3 DNA is TGTGCCAGCAGAACCCGCGGACTAGCCCGAGGTGGTACGCAGTATTTT. Residues: CASRTRGLARGGTQYF. V gene TRBV27 combines with J gene TRBJ2-3, with 8 bases that match TRBD2. This CDR3 is built from 16 residues. Germline V CDR1 and CDR2: MNHEY, SMNVEV (reference sequence). The V and J ends lost 6 bases and 8 bases, in that order; junction bases with no gene match: 16.

This chain uses TRBV7-2 with TRBJ2-2, with 8 nucleotides matching TRBD1. The V gene's germline CDR1 is SGHTA and CDR2 FQGNSA. CDR3 length equals 14 residues. Trimming cost V 5 bases and J 9 bases; bases outside gene matches: 8. The CDR3 is CASSTGQGPRELFF. CDR3 sequence (DNA): TGTGCCAGCAGCACCGGACAGGGCCCCCGGGAGCTGTTTTTT.

V and J are TRBV30 and TRBJ2-7; perhaps TRBD2 as D (5 bases). Trimming removed 2 bases at V and 3 bases at J, with 11 bases between. This CDR3 contains 13 residues. Germline V gene sequence: CDR1 GTSNPN, CDR2 SVGIG (reference sequence). CDR3 in DNA: TGTGCCTGGAGTCTTAGCGCTGGCTACGAGCAGTACTTC. It is translated as CAWSLSAGYEQYF. Full variable domain (remainder filled in from reference TRBV30 and TRBJ2-7): SQTIHQWPATLVQPVGSPLSLECTVEGTSNPNLYWYRQAAGRGLQLLFYSVGIGQISSEVPQNLSASRPQDRQFILSSKKLLLSDSGFYLCAWSLSAGYEQYFGPGTRLTVT.

The chain employs TRBV7-2 and TRBJ2-7; D may be TRBD1 (6 bases). CDR3 length: 14 residues. Germline CDR1 is SGHTA and CDR2 is FQGNSA. V lost 4 bases and J 4 bases, leaving 14 bases between the germline ends. For the CDR3, the DNA is TGTGCCAGCAGCTCGACAGGAGTTGGGTACGAGCAGTACTTC. This encodes CASSSTGVGYEQYF.

The V gene is TRBV7-9, the J gene TRBJ2-3, with D tentatively TRBD1 (6 bases). The CDR3 loop spans 15 amino acids. Between the trimmed V and J ends, which lost 4 bases and 5 bases, there was a span of 16 bases. Germline V lookup: CDR1 SEHNR, CDR2 FQNEAQ (reference sequence). CDR3 loop: CASSWRQVKGDTQYF. The CDR3 DNA reads as TGTGCCAGCAGCTGGAGACAGGTTAAAGGAGATACGCAGTATTTT.

The V gene is TRBV18, the J gene TRBJ2-1, with 9 bases identical to TRBD2. Germline assignment: CDR1 KGHSH and CDR2 LQKENI. The CDR3 sequence is 18 residues long. After removal of 1 base from V and 2 bases from J, the junction contained 9 bases not matched to a gene. The CDR3 loop reads CASSPRDPSGAPYNEQFF. The DNA for the CDR3 is TGTGCCAGCTCACCACGGGATCCTAGCGGGGCCCCCTACAATGAGCAGTTCTTC.

The V and J genes are TRBV14 and TRBJ2-7, with D perhaps matching TRBD1 (5 bases). The CDR3 length is 14 residues. In germline, CDR1 is SGHDN, CDR2 FVKESK. Trimming took 4 bases from V and 5 from J, leaving 15 bases between them. The DNA for the CDR3 is TGTGCCAGCAGCCCCATAGGGGCTAGAGACGAGCAGTACTTC. This codes for CASSPIGARDEQYF.